This entry lists 23 T cell receptor beta chains sequenced from one sample in a study of T cell responses to AZD1222 COVID-19 vaccine. Only in-frame clones appear in the TCRdb table, and some are missing; sequencing was by immunoSEQ multiplex PCR. The sample carries about 78,000 clones, around 90% recorded once. Sample: peripheral blood, taken on day 0 of MenACWY control vaccination. These receptors all stem from an adult in good health.

The V gene is TRBV19, the J gene TRBJ1-6; perhaps TRBD1 as D (5 bases). The germline V and J ends were trimmed by 4 bases and 7 bases, with 11 bases remaining between them. The CDR3 runs 14 residues. Germline V gene sequence: CDR1 LNHDA, CDR2 SQIVND (reference sequence). The CDR3 DNA reads as TGTGCCAGTAGTAGCCGGGACGGCAATTCACCCCTCCACTTT. Translating it yields CASSSRDGNSPLHF.

V usage is TRBV6-2 or TRBV6-3 and J usage is TRBJ1-2; D perhaps matches TRBD1 (6 bases). From germline, CDR1 is MNHEY and CDR2 SVGEGT. The CDR3 is 14 amino acids. V lost 2 bases, J lost 8 bases, and 15 bases lay in between. The CDR3 DNA sequence: TGTGCCAGCAGTTACCGTCCAGGGGCGCACGGCTACACCTTC. Its translation is CASSYRPGAHGYTF.

The rearrangement joins TRBV7-9 to TRBJ2-5; 10 bases match TRBD1. Germline CDR1 SEHNR, CDR2 FQNEAQ (reference sequence). Trimming removed 5 bases from V and 4 bases from J; junction bases left unmatched: 4. The CDR3 runs 14 residues. CDR3 nucleotides: TGTGCCAGCAGCCTGGGACAGGGGATAGAGACCCAGTACTTC. It encodes CASSLGQGIETQYF.

This clone is a singleton in its sample. This chain links TRBV2 with TRBJ1-2, with a possible D match to TRBD1 (6 bases). The CDR3 is 15 amino acids. V lost 0 bases, J lost 4 bases, and 12 bases lay in between. Germline-derived CDR1 and CDR2 are SNHLY and FYNNEI. The DNA of the CDR3 is TGTGCCAGCAGTGAAGCGCTTGGGGGCTCCTATGGCTACACCTTC. Amino acids: CASSEALGGSYGYTF. The whole variable domain, filled in from reference TRBV2 and TRBJ1-2, reads EPEVTQTPSHQVTQMGQEVILRCVPISNHLYFYWYRQILGQKVEFLVSFYNNEISEKSEIFDDQFSVERPDGSNFTLKIRSTKLEDSAMYFCASSEALGGSYGYTFGSGTRLTVV.

The genes are TRBV5-1 and TRBJ1-5; D remains unclear. Germline V lookup: CDR1 SGHRS, CDR2 YFSETQ. Trimming left V 0 bases short and J 3 bases short, with 7 bases between. This CDR3 has 14 residues. The CDR3 DNA sequence: TGCGCCAGCAGCTTGGTCCCGACCAATCAGCCCCAGCATTTT. As protein: CASSLVPTNQPQHF.

This clone was seen only a few times. The V gene is TRBV10-3, the J gene TRBJ1-2; TRBD1 aligns across 9 bases. V lost 6 bases to trimming and J lost 6 bases; unmatched junction nucleotides: 8. CDR3 length: 14 residues. Germline lookup yields CDR1 ENHRY and CDR2 SYGVKD. The CDR3 protein is CAISGGQGVDGYTF. For the CDR3, the DNA is TGTGCCATCAGCGGGGGACAGGGCGTAGATGGCTACACCTTC.

This chain joins TRBV2 and TRBJ2-5, with D unresolved. The CDR3 runs 13 residues. In germline, CDR1 is SNHLY, CDR2 FYNNEI. The V end was cut by 8 bases, the J end by 2 bases, with 12 bases between. The CDR3 sequence: CASSPGGQETQYF. The DNA of the CDR3 is TGTGCCAGCTCACCCGGTGGGCAAGAGACCCAGTACTTC.

CDR3 region: CASSSGTGRRETQYF. For the CDR3, the DNA is TGCGCCAGCAGCTCCGGGACAGGGAGAAGGGAGACCCAGTACTTC. This rearrangement joins TRBV5-1 to TRBJ2-5; 9 nucleotides match TRBD1. This CDR3 has 15 residues. CDR1 is SGHRS and CDR2 is YFSETQ in the germline V gene. The V segment lost 3 bases and the J segment 5 bases; nucleotides outside the gene matches: 8.

V and J are TRBV7-9 and TRBJ2-3; 8 nucleotides line up with TRBD2. V was pared by 2 bases and J by 1 base, with 8 bases of the junction left unmatched. CDR1 SEHNR and CDR2 FQNEAQ come from the germline V gene (reference sequence). The CDR3 is made up of 17 amino acids. The CDR3 sequence: CASSLLRGGGRTDTQYF. In nucleotides, the CDR3 is TGTGCCAGCAGCTTACTCCGGGGCGGGGGGCGCACAGATACGCAGTATTTT.

V gene TRBV3-1 (or the pseudogene TRBV3-2) combines with J gene TRBJ2-3; the D is unclear. The CDR3 loop spans 13 amino acids. Germline lookup yields CDR1 LGHDT and CDR2 YNNKEL (reference sequence). V was pared by 0 bases and J by 5 bases, with 6 bases between. The CDR3 coding sequence is TGTGCCAGCAGCCAAGATTTTAGAGATACGCAGTATTTT. Protein: CASSQDFRDTQYF.

In its sample, this clone was seen a few times. The V gene is TRBV5-4, the J gene TRBJ1-6, with D possibly matching TRBD1 (5 bases). Per germline, CDR1 SGHNT and CDR2 YYREEE (reference sequence). V shed 0 bases and J shed 5 bases, with 6 bases lying between them. CDR3 length: 14 amino acids. This CDR3 reads CASSLGQNNSPLHF. Here the CDR3 DNA reads TGTGCCAGCAGCTTGGGACAGAATAATTCACCCCTCCACTTT.

The J gene is TRBJ2-3, the V gene TRBV23-1, with 12 bases identical to TRBD2. TRBV23-1 is noted as an ORF with a role that remains uncertain. There are 14 residues in the CDR3. V gave up 7 bases and J gave up 3 bases; unmatched junction bases: 2. The CDR3 DNA sequence: TGCGCCAGCACCGGGACTAGCGGGACAGATACGCAGTATTTT. It specifies CASTGTSGTDTQYF.

This CDR3 reads CASSAGTSGLSTDTQYF. The CDR3, as DNA: TGTGCCAGCAGTGCAGGGACTAGCGGGCTTAGCACAGATACGCAGTATTTT. The J gene is TRBJ2-3, the V gene TRBV2; the match to TRBD2 covers 12 bases. In germline, CDR1 is SNHLY, CDR2 FYNNEI. V lost 4 bases and J lost 0; bases outside the gene matches: 5. This CDR3 contains 17 residues.

The chain combines TRBV7-9 with TRBJ1-2; possible D gene TRBD1, 5 bases. The CDR3 contains 17 residues. Germline values: CDR1 SEHNR, CDR2 FQNEAQ (reference sequence). The V gene lost 3 bases and the J gene lost 4 bases, with 21 bases spanning the gap. In DNA form, the CDR3 reads TGTGCCAGCAGCTTGATCGGGACCCAAGGGGCGAGCTATGGCTACACCTTC. Its protein is CASSLIGTQGASYGYTF.

In this sample, this clone turned up a few times. The chain recombines TRBV7-2 with TRBJ1-2; D not certain. The CDR3 runs to 16 residues. The V gene's germline CDR1 is SGHTA and CDR2 FQGNSA. The V and J ends lost 4 bases and 0 bases respectively, with 15 bases between them. The CDR3 DNA is TGTGCCAGCAGCTCCCGGGGAGGCTACCCTAACTATGGCTACACCTTC. Encoded protein: CASSSRGGYPNYGYTF.

The CDR3 DNA reads as TGTGCCAGCAGCTTAGCAGTCACAGGGAACTATGGCTACACCTTC. Translated: CASSLAVTGNYGYTF. The chain recombines TRBV7-9 with TRBJ1-2; D may be TRBD1 (6 bases). The germline V gene encodes CDR1 SEHNR and CDR2 FQNEAQ (reference sequence). CDR3 length: 15 residues. V lost 0 bases, J lost 2 bases, and 10 bases lay in between.

V gene TRBV10-3 combines with J gene TRBJ2-2; D is unclear. V gave up 0 bases and J gave up 5 bases, with 10 bases separating them. Germline CDR1 and CDR2: ENHRY and SYGVKD. The CDR3 is 15 amino acids. DNA for the CDR3: TGTGCCATCAGTGAGTCTTGGCCTGAAACCGGGGAGCTGTTTTTT. As protein: CAISESWPETGELFF.

The chain combines TRBV6-5 with TRBJ1-1; D gene uncertain. The CDR3 length is 14 residues. CDR1 and CDR2 (germline): MNHEY, SVGAGI. V dropped 4 bases and J dropped 4 bases, with 13 bases sitting between them. The CDR3 reads CASSLRERSTEAFF. The CDR3 nucleotides are TGTGCCAGCAGTTTGAGGGAGAGAAGCACTGAAGCTTTCTTT.

The CDR3 DNA follows: TGTGCCAGCTCACCGACCGAGGGGACCCAGTACTTC. This codes for CASSPTEGTQYF. The genes are TRBV18 and TRBJ2-5; tentative D call: TRBD2 (5 bases). Looked up from germline, CDR1 is KGHSH and CDR2 is LQKENI. V lost 3 bases and J lost 7, with 9 bases in between. The CDR3 spans 12 residues.

This chain uses TRBV7-2 with TRBJ1-3; TRBD1 aligns across 8 bases. V dropped 6 bases and J dropped 7; count of bases not matched to a gene: 5. Germline values: CDR1 SGHTA, CDR2 FQGNSA. CDR3 size: 13 residues. The CDR3 DNA sequence: TGTGCCAGCAGTTCGGACAGGGTCAACACCATATATTTT. Translation: CASSSDRVNTIYF.

This clone has more than one count but fewer than ten. The V call is TRBV5-6, the J call TRBJ1-5, with TRBD1 identical over 8 bases. Germline V gene data show CDR1 as SGHDT and CDR2 as YYEEEE. The trim removed 6 bases at V and 3 bases at J, leaving 11 bases unmatched. The CDR3 runs 16 residues. The CDR3 loop is CASNEFRGLANQPQHF. CDR3 nucleotide sequence: TGTGCCAGCAACGAATTCAGGGGGCTCGCCAATCAGCCCCAGCATTTT.

The chain uses TRBV6-2 or TRBV6-3 and TRBJ2-1; unclear D gene. V was cut by 5 bases and J by 0 bases, with 11 bases left in between. The CDR3 consists of 15 residues. Germline V gene sequence: CDR1 MNHEY, CDR2 SVGEGT. The CDR3 coding sequence is TGTGCCAGCAGTGACGCTCCAATCTCCTACAATGAGCAGTTCTTC. Protein sequence: CASSDAPISYNEQFF.

The chain employs TRBV14 and TRBJ1-3, with D uncertain. The germline CDR1 and CDR2 sequences are SGHDN and FVKESK. V was trimmed by 1 base and J by 5 bases, leaving 12 bases between them. CDR3 length equals 15 residues. The CDR3 is CASSQGPGGRNTIYF. The CDR3 bases are TGTGCCAGCAGCCAAGGGCCCGGAGGGAGAAACACCATATATTTT.